The rows below give T cell receptor beta chains drawn from one sample of a study of blood T cell repertoires in COVID-19. This table comes from immunoSEQ multiplex PCR, and its TCRdb copy is limited to in-frame clones, with some not included. The sample includes some 45,000 clones, almost 90% seen only once; the top ten take more than 13%. Sequencing input: peripheral blood. Receptors originate from a human donor in a cohort sampled during active COVID-19. The CDR3 runs from the conserved cysteine through the conserved F or W. Each record gives: D gene, J gene, clone size, V gene, CDR3 protein, CDR3 DNA. The D gene is left open where the match is weak. Only some rows state a clone size, as once, few, many or a class for expanded clones.

>TRBD1|TRBJ1-1|.|TRBV28
CASSSGQGDTEAFF
TGTGCCAGCAGTTCGGGACAGGGAGACACTGAAGCTTTCTTT
>TRBD1|TRBJ1-5|few|TRBV30
CAWTGQENQPQHF
TGTGCCTGGACTGGACAGGAAAATCAGCCCCAGCATTTT
>.|TRBJ1-4|.|TRBV14
CASSQGSQGSEKLFF
TGTGCCAGCAGCCAAGGGTCCCAGGGAAGTGAAAAACTGTTTTTT
>.|TRBJ2-7|.|TRBV4-1
CASSQREGAYEQYF
TGCGCCAGCAGCCAAAGGGAGGGGGCCTACGAGCAGTACTTC
>.|TRBJ1-5|.|TRBV19
CASSIWVGEDQPQHF
TGTGCCAGTAGTATTTGGGTCGGGGAAGATCAGCCCCAGCATTTT
>.|TRBJ2-5|.|TRBV7-9
CASSRPSSETQYF
TGTGCCAGCAGCCGCCCCAGTTCGGAGACCCAGTACTTC
>.|TRBJ1-3|few|TRBV7-6
CASSLEQGNTIYF
TGTGCCAGCAGCTTAGAACAAGGAAACACCATATATTTT
>TRBD2|TRBJ2-7|.|TRBV5-6
CASSLGPSGGEQYF
TGTGCCAGCAGCTTGGGGCCTAGCGGGGGCGAGCAGTACTTC
>.|TRBJ2-6|.|TRBV10-1
CASSPGSGANVLTF
TGCGCCAGCAGTCCCGGCTCTGGGGCCAACGTCCTGACTTTC
>.|TRBJ1-5|.|TRBV6-1
CASSEALGGDQPQHF
TGTGCCAGCAGTGAAGCGTTAGGGGGAGATCAGCCCCAGCATTTT
>TRBD1|TRBJ1-2|.|TRBV10-3
CAISVDRGYGYTF
TGTGCCATCAGCGTTGACAGGGGCTATGGCTACACCTTC
>.|TRBJ2-7|.|TRBV4-1
CASSQEPQGSYEQYF
TGCGCCAGCAGCCAAGAACCCCAGGGGTCATACGAGCAGTACTTC
>TRBD1|TRBJ2-1|.|TRBV5-1
CASSQQSRGLSYNEQFF
TGCGCCAGCAGCCAACAGAGCAGGGGGCTCTCCTACAATGAGCAGTTCTTC
>.|TRBJ2-5|.|TRBV7-9
CASSQGSETQYF
TGTGCCAGCAGCCAGGGCTCGGAGACCCAGTACTTC
>TRBD1|TRBJ1-1|.|TRBV5-6
CASSQLRGQGRPEAFF
TGTGCCAGCAGTCAGCTTAGAGGACAGGGCCGACCTGAAGCTTTCTTT
>TRBD1|TRBJ2-7|.|TRBV29-1
CSVRQGYYEQYF
TGCAGCGTCCGACAGGGTTACTACGAGCAGTACTTC
>TRBD2|TRBJ2-5|.|TRBV4-3
CASSPATTSVWETQYF
TGCGCCAGCAGCCCGGCGACTACTAGCGTGTGGGAGACCCAGTACTTC
>.|TRBJ1-5|.|TRBV5-8
CASSFPGRGQPQHF
TGTGCCAGCAGCTTCCCAGGGAGGGGTCAGCCCCAGCATTTT
>.|TRBJ2-1|.|TRBV4-1
CASSHRGDASSYNEQFF
TGCGCCAGCAGCCATCGCGGGGACGCGAGCTCCTACAATGAGCAGTTCTTC
>.|TRBJ2-3|.|TRBV9
CASSVSSMDTQYF
TGTGCCAGCAGCGTCAGTAGCATGGATACGCAGTATTTT
>.|TRBJ2-1|.|TRBV3-1/TRBV3-2
CASSQVRSRGQFF
TGTGCCAGCAGCCAAGTACGCTCCCGCGGGCAGTTCTTC
>TRBD1|TRBJ1-2|.|TRBV7-9
CASSLAGGNGYTF
TGTGCCAGCAGCTTAGCAGGGGGCAATGGCTACACCTTC
>TRBD1|TRBJ1-6|.|TRBV7-9
CASSPGSGGTNSPLHF
TGTGCCAGCAGCCCAGGGTCAGGGGGCACGAATTCACCCCTCCACTTT
>.|TRBJ2-1|.|TRBV11-2
CASSLVPSNEQFF
TGTGCCAGCAGCTTAGTGCCCAGCAATGAGCAGTTCTTC
>.|TRBJ2-7|.|TRBV7-9
CASSLVGGRRNEQYF
TGTGCCAGCAGCTTAGTCGGGGGACGACGAAACGAGCAGTACTTC
>.|TRBJ1-1|few|TRBV30
CAWITGGMNTEAFF
TGTGCCTGGATCACCGGGGGGATGAACACTGAAGCTTTCTTT
>.|TRBJ2-5|.|TRBV18
CASSLTGNSLETQYF
TGTGCCAGCTCGCTTACAGGGAATTCTTTAGAGACCCAGTACTTC
>TRBD1|TRBJ2-5|.|TRBV5-8
CASSEWTGTMQETQYF
TGTGCCAGCAGCGAGTGGACAGGGACGATGCAAGAGACCCAGTACTTC
>.|TRBJ1-6|.|TRBV11-2
CASSSRQENSPLHF
TGTGCCAGCAGTTCCCGACAGGAAAATTCACCCCTCCACTTT
>.|TRBJ2-5|.|TRBV6-5
CASSKQGNLDWTQYF
TGTGCCAGCAGTAAACAGGGAAACCTGGACTGGACCCAGTACTTC
>TRBD1|TRBJ1-4|few|TRBV7-8
CASSQRTGGGKLFF
TGTGCCAGCAGCCAAAGGACAGGGGGCGGAAAACTGTTTTTT
>.|TRBJ1-2|once|TRBV25-1
CASHGGWRGYTF
TGTGCCAGCCATGGGGGGTGGCGAGGCTACACCTTC
>.|TRBJ2-3|.|TRBV18
CASGQLVDTQYF
TGTGCCAGCGGACAGCTGGTCGATACGCAGTATTTT
>TRBD1|TRBJ2-7|.|TRBV12-3/TRBV12-4
CASRTGSHEQYF
TGTGCCAGCAGGACAGGGTCTCACGAGCAGTACTTC
>TRBD1|TRBJ1-1|.|TRBV5-1
CASSLETGAVGTEAFF
TGCGCCAGCAGCCTAGAGACAGGGGCTGTGGGGACTGAAGCTTTCTTT
>TRBD2|TRBJ2-3|.|TRBV3-1/TRBV3-2
CASSAGTISTDTQYF
TGTGCCAGCAGCGCCGGGACTATTAGCACAGATACGCAGTATTTT
>.|TRBJ2-7|.|TRBV10-3
CAISPGWGRSYEQYF
TGTGCCATCAGTCCCGGCTGGGGGCGTTCCTACGAGCAGTACTTC
>TRBD2|TRBJ2-2|.|TRBV2
CASSSRTSGEGGGELFF
TGTGCCAGCAGTTCCAGGACTAGCGGGGAGGGTGGCGGGGAGCTGTTTTTT
>TRBD1|TRBJ1-1|.|TRBV7-8
CASSLGQGGEAFF
TGTGCCAGCAGCCTCGGACAGGGGGGTGAAGCTTTCTTT
>TRBD1|TRBJ1-4|.|TRBV18
CASSRGRGEKLFF
TGTGCCAGCTCAAGGGGGCGCGGTGAAAAACTGTTTTTT
>.|TRBJ1-1|.|TRBV11-2
CASSLGPGHLFF
TGTGCCAGCAGCTTAGGACCGGGACATCTGTTCTTT
>TRBD1|TRBJ1-2|.|TRBV18
CASSPTNRGVNYGYTF
TGTGCCAGCTCACCAACCAACAGGGGGGTTAACTATGGCTACACCTTC
>TRBD2|TRBJ2-5|.|TRBV14
CASSPTGGGKSRETQYF
TGTGCCAGCAGCCCTACTGGGGGGGGGAAATCGAGAGAGACCCAGTACTTC
>TRBD1|TRBJ1-4|.|TRBV30
CAWSNGDRGLLFF
TGTGCCTGGAGTAATGGGGACAGGGGTTTACTGTTTTTT
>TRBD1|TRBJ1-3|few|TRBV5-1
CASSGQGGRNTIYF
TGCGCCAGCAGCGGACAGGGGGGAAGAAACACCATATATTTT